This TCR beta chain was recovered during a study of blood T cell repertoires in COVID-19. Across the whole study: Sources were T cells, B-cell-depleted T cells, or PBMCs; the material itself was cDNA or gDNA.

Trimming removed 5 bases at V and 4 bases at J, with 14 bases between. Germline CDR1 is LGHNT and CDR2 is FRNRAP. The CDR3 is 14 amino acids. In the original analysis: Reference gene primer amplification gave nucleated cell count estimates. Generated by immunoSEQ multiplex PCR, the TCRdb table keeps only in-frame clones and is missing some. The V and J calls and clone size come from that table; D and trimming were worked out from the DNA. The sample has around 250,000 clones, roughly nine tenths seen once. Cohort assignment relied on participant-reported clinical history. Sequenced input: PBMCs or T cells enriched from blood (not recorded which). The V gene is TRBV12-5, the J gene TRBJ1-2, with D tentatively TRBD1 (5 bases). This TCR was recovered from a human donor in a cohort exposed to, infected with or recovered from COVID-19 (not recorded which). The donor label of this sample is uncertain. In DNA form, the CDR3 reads TGTGCTAGTGGTCGTGACCCGGGACTCTATGGCTACACCTTC. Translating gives CASGRDPGLYGYTF.